A single sample is the source of the 14 T cell receptor beta chains below, sequenced in a study of cytomegalovirus exposure and HLA in healthy donors. PCR involved 60 Vbeta and 13 Jbeta primers. TCRdb's table, derived via immunoSEQ multiplex PCR, lists solely in-frame clones and lacks some. The table lists around 120,000 clones, around 79% of them singletons. The sequenced sample consisted of PBMCs. The origin of the receptors is a woman between 40 and 50 years old in good health and CMV-seronegative.

V usage is TRBV5-1 and J usage is TRBJ1-2, with D unclear. The CDR3 consists of 11 residues. The germline V and J ends were trimmed by 4 bases and 7 bases, with 8 bases remaining between them. CDR1 SGHRS and CDR2 YFSETQ come from the germline V gene. CDR3 in DNA: TGCGCCAGCAGCCCCATGGCTGGCTACACCTTC. Translating it yields CASSPMAGYTF. The full variable domain, in which reference TRBV5-1 and TRBJ1-2 provide the parts outside the CDR3, is KAGVTQTPRYLIKTRGQQVTLSCSPISGHRSVSWYQQTPGQGLQFLFEYFSETQRNKGNFPGRFSGRQFSNSRSEMNVSTLELGDSALYLCASSPMAGYTFGSGTRLTVV.

As DNA, the CDR3 is TGTGCCAGCAGCTTGTTGGCTATGGCCGAGACTCGGGCCAACGTCCTGACTTTC. This sequence encodes CASSLLAMAETRANVLTF. The chain joins TRBV5-4 to TRBJ2-6, with D uncertain. There are 18 residues in the CDR3. From germline, CDR1 is SGHNT and CDR2 YYREEE (reference sequence). With 1 base removed from V and 5 bases from J, the gap between germline ends came to 19 bases.

The V call is TRBV9, the J call TRBJ2-1; 10 bases map to TRBD2. Germline V gene sequence: CDR1 SGDLS, CDR2 YYNGEE. The junction had 4 bases not matched to a gene; V was cut back by 5 bases and J by 2 bases. The CDR3 consists of 15 residues. CDR3 residues: CASSLTSGTYNEQFF. Here the CDR3 DNA reads TGTGCCAGCAGTCTCACTAGCGGGACCTACAATGAGCAGTTCTTC.

In its sample, this clone was seen once. The V and J genes are TRBV6-5 and TRBJ1-2; D is undetermined. CDR1 is MNHEY, CDR2 SVGAGI, per germline. This CDR3 has 16 amino acids. V lost 4 bases to trimming and J lost 0 bases, with 15 bases between them. CDR3 DNA sequence: TGTGCCAGCAGTTGGGCGAAGACCTTCGCTAACTATGGCTACACCTTC. It encodes CASSWAKTFANYGYTF.

The rearrangement links TRBV29-1 to TRBJ1-2; 8 bases fit TRBD1. V trimming: 6 bases; J trimming: 4 bases; junction bases outside the gene matches: 10. Germline-derived CDR1 and CDR2 are SQVTM and ANQGSEA. This CDR3 contains 14 residues. The CDR3 protein is CSVSAGTGFYGYTF. The CDR3, as DNA: TGCAGCGTCTCTGCCGGGACAGGATTCTATGGCTACACCTTC.

This clone has just one count. V gene TRBV6-6 combines with J gene TRBJ2-2; 7 nucleotides match TRBD2. CDR3 length: 12 residues. Germline V CDR1 and CDR2: MNHNY, SVGAGI (reference sequence). Trimming took 8 bases from V and 5 from J; bases not matched to a gene: 2. The CDR3 DNA reads TGTGCCAGCCCCGGGGGGACCGGGGAGCTGTTTTTT. Translating gives CASPGGTGELFF.

A note on this clone: At one boundary the junction diverges from the germline segment, which might be a read error. V and J are TRBV7-9 and TRBJ1-5; D gene uncertain. The CDR3 is 14 amino acids. The germline V gene has CDR1 SEHNR and CDR2 FQNEAQ (reference sequence). DNA for the CDR3: TGTTCCAGCAGCTTTGGAGTTAGCAATCAGCCCCAGCATTTT. Translating gives CSSSFGVSNQPQHF.

This clone was observed a few times. The chain combines TRBV6-5 with TRBJ2-7; TRBD1 might be the D (6 bases). V lost 7 bases and J lost 3, with 19 bases in between. Germline lookup yields CDR1 MNHEY and CDR2 SVGAGI. The CDR3 covers 15 residues. The CDR3 sequence: CASTKGVDSGYEQYF. The CDR3 nucleotides read TGTGCCAGCACCAAGGGGGTCGACAGCGGCTACGAGCAGTACTTC.

CDR3 region: CAVESGSTDTQYF. For the CDR3, the DNA is TGTGCCGTGGAGAGCGGAAGCACAGATACGCAGTATTTT. The rearrangement joins TRBV10-3 to TRBJ2-3, with D perhaps TRBD2 (5 bases). Germline V gene sequence: CDR1 ENHRY, CDR2 SYGVKD. V was shortened by 11 bases and J by 0 bases, with 12 bases between the two germline ends. The CDR3 contains 13 residues.

On this clone: An end of the junction does not agree with germline; a read error may underlie this. CDR3 amino acids: CASSAAGTKNSQYF. The CDR3 coding sequence is TGTGCCAGCAGCGCAGCGGGCACCAAAAACAGTCAGTACTTC. The chain is built from TRBV9 and TRBJ2-4, with D perhaps TRBD2 (6 bases). This CDR3 has 14 residues. Germline lookup yields CDR1 SGDLS and CDR2 YYNGEE.

This chain connects TRBV6-5 to TRBJ2-3; D unresolved. V lost 4 bases and J lost 5, with 7 bases in between. The CDR3 runs to 12 residues. The germline V gene encodes CDR1 MNHEY and CDR2 SVGAGI. In DNA form, the CDR3 reads TGTGCCAGCAGTTTCTCGAGAGATACGCAGTATTTT. It translates to CASSFSRDTQYF.

This rearrangement joins TRBV11-3 to TRBJ2-7; tentatively, D is TRBD2 (6 bases). The germline V gene encodes CDR1 SGHNT and CDR2 YENEEA. CDR3 length equals 13 residues. V dropped 3 bases and J dropped 3 bases, with 9 bases sitting between them. The CDR3 DNA reads as TGTGCCAGCAGCTTCGGGGAGGACTACGAGCAGTACTTC. Protein: CASSFGEDYEQYF.

This clone came up a few times. The V and J genes are TRBV7-2 and TRBJ1-3; D gene unclear. Looked up from germline, CDR1 is SGHTA and CDR2 is FQGNSA. The CDR3 consists of 13 residues. V was clipped by 0 bases and J by 8 bases, with 8 bases between them. In DNA form, the CDR3 reads TGTGCCAGCAGCTTAGCCCCTATGTACACCATATATTTT. Residues: CASSLAPMYTIYF.

This clone came up a few times. J is TRBJ2-3 and V is TRBV20-1; D is uncertain. Germline CDR1 is DFQATT and CDR2 is SNEGSKA (reference sequence). Trimming removed 6 bases at V and 8 bases at J, with 9 bases between. The CDR3 sequence is 10 residues long. The CDR3 loop reads CSAIVGTQYF. CDR3 in DNA: TGCAGTGCCATAGTTGGTACGCAGTATTTT.